This is a list of T cell receptor beta chains from one sample in a study of T-cell memory formation after mild COVID-19. TCRdb analysed the 5' RACE reads with MiXCR anew, one entry per CDR3 protein. The sample lists around 430,000 distinct CDR3 sequences, roughly 15% occurring once. Specimen: PBMCs or a T cell subset sorted from them (not recorded which). All receptors derive from a man aged 18 to 30 who had mild COVID-19 (a few samples of this study predate the infection). Cell type and time point are not known. Each CDR3 is given with its conserved first and last residue. D genes are given only for firm matches. Size tells how often a clone was seen (once, few, many) or the class of an expanded clone, and some rows leave it out.

few,NA,TRBV30,TRBJ2-7,CAWSGSYEQYF,TGTGCCTGGAGTGGATCCTACGAGCAGTACTTC
NA,NA,TRBV7-9,TRBJ2-5,CASSLGVVRETQYF,TGTGCCAGCAGCTTAGGCGTGGTAAGGGAGACCCAGTACTTC
few,NA,TRBV6-2/TRBV6-3,TRBJ1-2,CASRPQGHLYGYTF,TGTGCCAGCAGGCCCCAGGGGCACCTCTATGGCTACACCTTC
few,NA,TRBV5-1,TRBJ2-5,CASSSSASSSFETQYF,TGCGCCAGCAGCTCTTCCGCGTCGAGTAGCTTTGAGACCCAGTACTTC
NA,NA,TRBV6-1,TRBJ1-2,CASSEGGSFYGYTF,TGTGCCAGCAGTGAAGGAGGGTCCTTCTATGGCTACACCTTC
NA,TRBD1,TRBV24-1,TRBJ1-5,CATSESNDRGKPQHF,TGTGCCACCAGTGAGTCCAATGACAGGGGGAAGCCCCAGCATTTT
few,TRBD1,TRBV28,TRBJ1-4,CASSTRTGSNEKLFF,TGTGCCAGCAGTACCCGGACAGGTTCGAATGAAAAACTGTTTTTT
NA,NA,TRBV6-5,TRBJ2-7,CASSYGFYSYEQYF,TGTGCCAGCAGTTACGGGTTTTACTCCTACGAGCAGTACTTC
few,TRBD1,TRBV6-5,TRBJ1-2,CASSAHPTGDGYTF,TGTGCCAGCAGTGCTCATCCGACAGGGGATGGCTACACCTTC
few,NA,TRBV5-4,TRBJ1-5,CASSSQGLNQPQHF,TGTGCCAGCAGCTCTCAGGGACTCAATCAGCCCCAGCATTTT
few,NA,TRBV18,TRBJ2-5,CASSPQNGQETQYF,TGTGCCAGCTCACCACAGAACGGCCAAGAGACCCAGTACTTC
few,NA,TRBV4-3,TRBJ1-5,CASSQDPEGRQPQHF,TGCGCCAGCAGCCAAGATCCGGAAGGACGTCAGCCCCAGCATTTT
once,NA,TRBV4-1,TRBJ1-1,CASSQADRGDTEAFF,TGCGCCAGCAGCCAGGCGGACCGAGGAGACACTGAAGCTTTCTTT
few,TRBD1,TRBV5-6,TRBJ1-1,CASSQAGQVEAFF,TGTGCCAGCAGCCAAGCGGGACAGGTTGAAGCTTTCTTT
few,NA,TRBV7-2,TRBJ1-1,CASSSGLLTEAFF,TGTGCCAGCAGCTCGGGCCTACTCACTGAAGCTTTCTTT
NA,TRBD2,TRBV6-4,TRBJ2-1,CASSAGDYSNEQFF,TGTGCCAGCAGTGCTGGGGACTACTCGAATGAGCAGTTCTTC
NA,NA,TRBV12-3/TRBV12-4,TRBJ2-7,CASSPQGGLYEQYF,TGTGCCAGCAGCCCGCAGGGGGGGCTGTACGAGCAGTACTTC
NA,NA,TRBV12-3/TRBV12-4,TRBJ1-1,CASSLGGWEAFF,TGTGCCAGCAGTTTAGGGGGATGGGAAGCTTTCTTT
NA,NA,TRBV7-2,TRBJ2-7,CASSLVSIYEQYF,TGTGCCAGCAGCTTAGTCAGTATCTACGAGCAGTACTTC
few,NA,TRBV11-2,TRBJ2-1,CASREIRGRGTRSNEQFF,TGTGCCAGCCGCGAAATTAGGGGGCGGGGGACCAGGTCCAATGAGCAGTTCTTC
NA,TRBD1,TRBV20-1,TRBJ2-5,CSARGTGGETQYF,TGCAGTGCTAGAGGGACAGGTGGTGAGACCCAGTACTTC
NA,NA,TRBV4-2,TRBJ2-5,CASSQGGSSETQYF,TGTGCCAGCAGCCAAGGTGGGAGCTCAGAGACCCAGTACTTC
many,NA,TRBV5-1,TRBJ2-4,CASSQRGFDRTRQQYF,TGCGCCAGCAGCCAACGAGGTTTTGACAGAACTAGACAGCAGTACTTC
once,TRBD1,TRBV2,TRBJ1-2,CASSEQGANYGYTF,TGTGCCAGCAGTGAACAGGGGGCTAACTATGGCTACACCTTC
few,TRBD1,TRBV4-1,TRBJ1-1,CATGDRSNTEAFF,TGCGCCACCGGGGACAGGTCGAACACTGAAGCTTTCTTT
NA,NA,TRBV15,TRBJ1-1,CATSRLSTGLNTEAFF,TGTGCCACCAGCAGACTTTCTACAGGGCTAAACACTGAAGCTTTCTTT
many,TRBD1,TRBV7-6,TRBJ1-6,CASSLGGTGGSPLHF,TGTGCCAGCAGCTTAGGAGGGACAGGGGGTTCACCCCTCCACTTT
NA,NA,TRBV6-1,TRBJ2-5,CARRGRETQYF,TGTGCCAGAAGAGGGAGGGAGACCCAGTACTTC
few,TRBD2,TRBV10-3,TRBJ2-3,CAISGGAGGTDTQYF,TGTGCCATCAGCGGGGGGGCGGGTGGCACAGATACGCAGTATTTT
NA,NA,TRBV5-1,TRBJ2-7,CASSIVGGTVREQYF,TGCGCCAGCAGCATCGTGGGAGGGACAGTGCGGGAGCAGTACTTC
few,NA,TRBV10-3,TRBJ1-2,CAISEEGLEGYTF,TGTGCCATCAGTGAGGAGGGACTGGAAGGCTACACCTTC
NA,NA,TRBV4-3,TRBJ2-3,CASSQVEGTDTQYF,TGCGCCAGCAGCCAAGTAGAGGGAACCGATACGCAGTATTTT
few,NA,TRBV20-1,TRBJ2-1,CSAKRTGLTYNEQFF,TGCAGTGCTAAGAGGACGGGCCTAACCTACAATGAGCAGTTCTTC
NA,NA,TRBV7-9,TRBJ1-3,CASAGNTIYF,TGTGCCAGCGCTGGAAACACCATATATTTT
NA,NA,TRBV28,TRBJ1-5,CASNPTLQPQHF,TGTGCCAGCAACCCGACACTGCAGCCCCAGCATTTT
NA,NA,TRBV3-1,TRBJ2-3,CASSQGGLNTQYF,TGTGCCAGCAGCCAAGGGGGACTGAATACGCAGTATTTT